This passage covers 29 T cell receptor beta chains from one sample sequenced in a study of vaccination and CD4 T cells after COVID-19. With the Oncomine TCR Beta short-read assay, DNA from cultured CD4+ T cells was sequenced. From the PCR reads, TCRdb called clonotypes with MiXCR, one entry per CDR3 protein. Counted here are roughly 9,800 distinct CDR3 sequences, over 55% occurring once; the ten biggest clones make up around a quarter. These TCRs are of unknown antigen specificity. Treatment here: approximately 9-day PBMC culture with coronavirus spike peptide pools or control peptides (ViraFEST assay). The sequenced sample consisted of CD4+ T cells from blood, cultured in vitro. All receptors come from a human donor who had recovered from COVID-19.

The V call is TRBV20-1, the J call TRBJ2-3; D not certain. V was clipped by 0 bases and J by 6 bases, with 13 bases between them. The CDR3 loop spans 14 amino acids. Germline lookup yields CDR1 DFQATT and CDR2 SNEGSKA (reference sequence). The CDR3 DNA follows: TGCAGTGCTAGAGATTATCTTCGGGTGGATACGCAGTATTTT. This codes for CSARDYLRVDTQYF.

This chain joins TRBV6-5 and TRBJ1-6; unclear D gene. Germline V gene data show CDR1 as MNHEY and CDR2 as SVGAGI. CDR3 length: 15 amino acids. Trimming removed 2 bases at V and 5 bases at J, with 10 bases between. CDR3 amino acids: CASSYLDTNNSPLHF. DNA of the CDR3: TGTGCCAGCAGTTACCTAGACACCAATAATTCACCCCTCCACTTT.

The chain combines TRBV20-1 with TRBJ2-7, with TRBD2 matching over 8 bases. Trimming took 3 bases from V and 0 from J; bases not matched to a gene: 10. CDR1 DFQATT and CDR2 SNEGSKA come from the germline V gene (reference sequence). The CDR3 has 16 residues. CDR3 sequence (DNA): TGCAGTGCTAGTAGTGCTAGCGGGTTATACTCCTACGAGCAGTACTTC. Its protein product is CSASSASGLYSYEQYF.

CDR3 region: CASSRQANYGYTF. The CDR3 nucleotides are TGTGCCAGCAGTCGACAGGCGAACTATGGCTACACCTTC. The rearrangement joins TRBV6-2 or TRBV6-3 to TRBJ1-2, with TRBD1 as a possible D gene (6 bases). Trimming took 5 bases from V and 2 from J, leaving 9 bases between them. CDR1 is MNHEY, CDR2 SVGEGT, per germline. The length of the CDR3 is 13 residues.

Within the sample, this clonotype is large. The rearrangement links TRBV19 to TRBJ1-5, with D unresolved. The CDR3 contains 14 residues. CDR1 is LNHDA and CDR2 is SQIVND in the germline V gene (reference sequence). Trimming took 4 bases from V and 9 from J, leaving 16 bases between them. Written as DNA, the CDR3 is TGTGCCAGTAGTACCAACCGTAACGGTTTGCCCCAGCATTTT. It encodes CASSTNRNGLPQHF.

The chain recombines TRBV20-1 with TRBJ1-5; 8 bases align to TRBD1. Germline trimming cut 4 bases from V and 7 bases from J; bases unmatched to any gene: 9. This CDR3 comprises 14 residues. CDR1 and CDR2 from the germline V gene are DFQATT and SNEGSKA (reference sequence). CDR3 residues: CSATAAGGEQPQHF. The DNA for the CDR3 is TGCAGTGCTACCGCGGCAGGGGGCGAACAGCCCCAGCATTTT.

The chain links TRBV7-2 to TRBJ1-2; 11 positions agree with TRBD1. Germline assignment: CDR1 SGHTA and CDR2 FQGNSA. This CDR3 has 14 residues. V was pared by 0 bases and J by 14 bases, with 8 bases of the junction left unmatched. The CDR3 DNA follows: TGTGCCAGCAGCTTAGCTAGGCGGACAGGGGGCACTACCTTC. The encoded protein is CASSLARRTGGTTF.

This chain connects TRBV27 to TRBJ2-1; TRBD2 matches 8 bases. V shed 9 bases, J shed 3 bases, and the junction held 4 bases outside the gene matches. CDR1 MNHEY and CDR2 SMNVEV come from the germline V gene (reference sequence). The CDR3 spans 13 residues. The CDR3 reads CASTGGSYNEQFF. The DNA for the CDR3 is TGTGCCAGTACGGGGGGGAGCTACAATGAGCAGTTCTTC.

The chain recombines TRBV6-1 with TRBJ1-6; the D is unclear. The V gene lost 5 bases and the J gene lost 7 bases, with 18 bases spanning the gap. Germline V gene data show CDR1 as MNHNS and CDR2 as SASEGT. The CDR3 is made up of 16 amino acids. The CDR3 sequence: CASSLRSLVNNSPLHF. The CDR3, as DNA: TGTGCCAGCAGTCTCCGTTCACTCGTGAACAATTCACCCCTCCACTTT.

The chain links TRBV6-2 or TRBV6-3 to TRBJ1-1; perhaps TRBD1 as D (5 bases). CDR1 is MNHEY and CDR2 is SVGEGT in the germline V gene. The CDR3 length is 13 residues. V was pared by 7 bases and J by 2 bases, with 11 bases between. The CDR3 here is CASKRQSNTEAFF. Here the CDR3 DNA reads TGTGCCAGCAAACGACAGTCTAACACTGAAGCTTTCTTT.

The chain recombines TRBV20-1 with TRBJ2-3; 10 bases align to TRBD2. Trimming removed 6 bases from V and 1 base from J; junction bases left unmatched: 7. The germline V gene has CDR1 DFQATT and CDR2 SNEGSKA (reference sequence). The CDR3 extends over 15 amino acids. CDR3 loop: CSAMTSGWGTDTQYF. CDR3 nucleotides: TGCAGTGCCATGACTAGCGGGTGGGGCACAGATACGCAGTATTTT.

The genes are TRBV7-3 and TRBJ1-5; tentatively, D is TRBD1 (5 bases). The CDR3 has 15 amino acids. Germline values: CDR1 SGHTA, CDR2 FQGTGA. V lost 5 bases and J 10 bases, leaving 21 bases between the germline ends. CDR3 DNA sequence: TGTGCCAGCAGCGCGACCGGGACCCGAGGGGATCCCCAGCATTTT. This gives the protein CASSATGTRGDPQHF.

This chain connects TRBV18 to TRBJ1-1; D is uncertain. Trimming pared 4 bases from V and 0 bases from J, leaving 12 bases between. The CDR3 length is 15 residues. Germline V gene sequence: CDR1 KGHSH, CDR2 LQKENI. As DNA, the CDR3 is TGTGCCAGCTCACTACAGCCACCCCTGAACACTGAAGCTTTCTTT. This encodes CASSLQPPLNTEAFF. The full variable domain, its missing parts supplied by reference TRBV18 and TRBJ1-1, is NAGVMQNPRHLVRRRGQEARLRCSPMKGHSHVYWYRQLPEEGLKFMVYLQKENIIDESGMPKERFSAEFPKEGPSILRIQQVVRGDSAAYFCASSLQPPLNTEAFFGQGTRLTVV.

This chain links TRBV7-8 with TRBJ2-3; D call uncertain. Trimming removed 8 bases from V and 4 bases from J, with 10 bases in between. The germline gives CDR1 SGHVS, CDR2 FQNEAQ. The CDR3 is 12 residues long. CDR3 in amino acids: CASSRRADTQYF. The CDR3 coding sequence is TGTGCCAGCTCGCGGCGAGCAGATACGCAGTATTTT.

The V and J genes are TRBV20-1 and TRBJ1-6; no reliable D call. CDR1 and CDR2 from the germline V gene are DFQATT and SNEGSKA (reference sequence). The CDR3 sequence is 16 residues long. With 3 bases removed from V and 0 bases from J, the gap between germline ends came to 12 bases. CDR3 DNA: TGCAGTGCTAGTGGCACCGTGAGCTCCTATAATTCACCCCTCCACTTT. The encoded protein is CSASGTVSSYNSPLHF.

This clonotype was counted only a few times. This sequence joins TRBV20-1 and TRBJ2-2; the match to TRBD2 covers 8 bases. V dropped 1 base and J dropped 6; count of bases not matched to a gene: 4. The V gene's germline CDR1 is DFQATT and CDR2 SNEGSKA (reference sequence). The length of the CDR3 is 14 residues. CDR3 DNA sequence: TGCAGTGCTAGAGTGCCTAGCGGGTCCGGGGAGCTGTTTTTT. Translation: CSARVPSGSGELFF.

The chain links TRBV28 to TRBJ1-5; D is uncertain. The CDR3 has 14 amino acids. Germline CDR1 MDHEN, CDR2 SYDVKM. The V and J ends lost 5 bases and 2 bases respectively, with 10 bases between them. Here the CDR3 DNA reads TGTGCCAGCAGTCCCATGGACGGCAATCAGCCCCAGCATTTT. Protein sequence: CASSPMDGNQPQHF.

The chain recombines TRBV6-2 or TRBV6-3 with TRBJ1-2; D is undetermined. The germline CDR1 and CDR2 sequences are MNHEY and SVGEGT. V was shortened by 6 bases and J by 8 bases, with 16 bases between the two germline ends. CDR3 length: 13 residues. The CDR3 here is CASSRTTPVGYTF. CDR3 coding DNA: TGTGCCAGCAGCCGAACTACGCCTGTGGGCTACACCTTC.

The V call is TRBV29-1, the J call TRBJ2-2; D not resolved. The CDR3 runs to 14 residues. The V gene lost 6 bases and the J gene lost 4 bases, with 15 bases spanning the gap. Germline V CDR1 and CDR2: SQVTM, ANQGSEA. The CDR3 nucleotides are TGCAGCGTCGCCAGGAACCCGGGCACCGGGGAGCTGTTTTTT. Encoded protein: CSVARNPGTGELFF.

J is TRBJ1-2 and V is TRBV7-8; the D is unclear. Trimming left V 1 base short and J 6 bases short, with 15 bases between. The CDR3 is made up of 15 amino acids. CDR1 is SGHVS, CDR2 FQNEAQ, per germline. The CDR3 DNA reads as TGTGCCAGCAGCTTAGATCGGGTTGGGATGGATGGCTACACCTTC. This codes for CASSLDRVGMDGYTF.

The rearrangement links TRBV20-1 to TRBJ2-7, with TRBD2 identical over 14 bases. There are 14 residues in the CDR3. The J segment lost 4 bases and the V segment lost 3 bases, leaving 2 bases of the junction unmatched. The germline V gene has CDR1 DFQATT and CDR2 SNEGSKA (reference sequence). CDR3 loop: CSARGLAGAYEQYF. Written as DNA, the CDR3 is TGCAGTGCTAGGGGACTAGCGGGAGCGTACGAGCAGTACTTC.

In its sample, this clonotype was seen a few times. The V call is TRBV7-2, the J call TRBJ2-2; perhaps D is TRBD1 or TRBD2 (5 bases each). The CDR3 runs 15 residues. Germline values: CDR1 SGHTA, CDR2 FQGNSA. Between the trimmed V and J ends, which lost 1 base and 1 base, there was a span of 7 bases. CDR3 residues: CASSLGGMNTGELFF. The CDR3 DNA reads TGTGCCAGCAGCTTAGGGGGGATGAACACCGGGGAGCTGTTTTTT.

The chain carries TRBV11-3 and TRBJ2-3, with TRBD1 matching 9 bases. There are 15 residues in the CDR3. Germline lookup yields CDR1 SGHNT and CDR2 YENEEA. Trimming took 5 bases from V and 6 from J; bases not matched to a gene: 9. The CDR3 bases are TGTGCCAGCAGCACTACAGGGGGCGAATTGGATACGCAGTATTTT. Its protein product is CASSTTGGELDTQYF.

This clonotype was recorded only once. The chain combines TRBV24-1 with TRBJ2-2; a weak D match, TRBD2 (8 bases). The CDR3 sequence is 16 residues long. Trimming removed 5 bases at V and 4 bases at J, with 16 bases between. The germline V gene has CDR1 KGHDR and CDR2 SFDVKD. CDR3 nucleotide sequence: TGTGCCACCAGTGGTAGCGGGACAGTCTCCACCGGGGAGCTGTTTTTT. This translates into CATSGSGTVSTGELFF.

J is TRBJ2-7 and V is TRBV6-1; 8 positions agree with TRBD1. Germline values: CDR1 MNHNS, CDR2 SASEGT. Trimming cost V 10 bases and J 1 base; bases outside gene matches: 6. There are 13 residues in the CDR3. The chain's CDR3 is CAIGQGSSYEQYF. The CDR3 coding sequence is TGTGCCATCGGACAGGGATCATCCTACGAGCAGTACTTC.

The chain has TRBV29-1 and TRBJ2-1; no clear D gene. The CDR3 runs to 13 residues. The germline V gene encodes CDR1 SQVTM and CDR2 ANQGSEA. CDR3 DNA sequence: TGCAGTGTTCAAACCTTCTCCTACAATGAGCAGTTCTTC. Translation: CSVQTFSYNEQFF.

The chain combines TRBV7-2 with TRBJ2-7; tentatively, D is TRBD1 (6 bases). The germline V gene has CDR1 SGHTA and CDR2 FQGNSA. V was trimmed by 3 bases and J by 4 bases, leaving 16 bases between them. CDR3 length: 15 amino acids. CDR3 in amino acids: CASSFTSGTLYEQYF. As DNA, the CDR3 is TGTGCCAGCAGCTTCACCTCCGGGACACTTTACGAGCAGTACTTC.

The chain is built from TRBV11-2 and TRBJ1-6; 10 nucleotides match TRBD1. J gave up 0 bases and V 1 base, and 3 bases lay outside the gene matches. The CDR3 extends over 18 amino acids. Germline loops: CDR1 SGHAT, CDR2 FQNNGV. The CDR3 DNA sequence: TGTGCCAGCAGCTTAGCAAGGACAGGGGGCTCCTATAATTCACCCCTCCACTTT. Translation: CASSLARTGGSYNSPLHF.

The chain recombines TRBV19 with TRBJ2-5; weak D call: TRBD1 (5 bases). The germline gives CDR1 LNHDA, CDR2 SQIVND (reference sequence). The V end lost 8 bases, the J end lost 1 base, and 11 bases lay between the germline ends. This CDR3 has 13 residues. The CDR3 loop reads CASSRQRQETQYF. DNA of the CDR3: TGTGCCAGTTCCAGACAGCGCCAAGAGACCCAGTACTTC.